The rows below give T cell receptor beta chains drawn from one sample of a study of shared clonotypes between healthy human individuals. Only in-frame clones appear in the TCRdb table, and some are missing; sequencing was by immunoSEQ multiplex PCR. Altogether some 2.1 million clones are present, just under 95% being singletons, with the ten largest covering 1% to 1.3%. Sequencing used naive CD8+ T cells sorted from blood. The receptors here all came from a man between 18 and 35 years old in good health. Both conserved end residues are part of each CDR3. A D gene is named only where the DNA matches it firmly. The size entry is marked missing in some rows and otherwise reads once, few, many or a size class.

J | V | size | D | CDR3 | DNA
TRBJ2-2 | TRBV2 | - | - | CASRDRATGELFF | TGTGCCAGCAGGGACCGGGCCACCGGGGAGCTGTTTTTT
TRBJ2-1 | TRBV7-9 | - | TRBD2 | CASPSTGLAGANEQFF | TGTGCCAGCCCCTCAACGGGACTAGCGGGAGCCAATGAGCAGTTCTTC
TRBJ2-1 | TRBV27 | once | - | CASSWGLKSSYNEQFF | TGTGCCAGCAGTTGGGGATTGAAAAGCTCCTACAATGAGCAGTTCTTC
TRBJ2-1 | TRBV7-8 | - | TRBD2 | CASSSELAGGYNEQFF | TGTGCCAGCAGCTCCGAACTAGCGGGAGGCTACAATGAGCAGTTCTTC
TRBJ2-5 | TRBV28 | - | - | CASSSETQYF | TGTGCCAGCAGTTCAGAGACCCAGTACTTC
TRBJ2-3 | TRBV4-3 | - | TRBD1 | CASSQTQGSADTQYF | TGCGCCAGCAGCCAGACACAGGGGAGCGCAGATACGCAGTATTTT
TRBJ2-1 | TRBV9 | - | - | CASSVGRVDEQFF | TGTGCCAGCAGCGTTGGGAGAGTCGATGAGCAGTTCTTC
TRBJ2-1 | TRBV11-2 | - | - | CASSLFGSSNEQFF | TGTGCCAGCAGCTTATTTGGCTCATCGAATGAGCAGTTCTTC
TRBJ1-2 | TRBV10-3 | - | TRBD1 | CAISESLRGPIGYTF | TGTGCCATCAGTGAGTCGCTTAGGGGGCCAATTGGCTACACCTTC
TRBJ2-7 | TRBV7-8 | - | - | CASSPPSGEQYF | TGTGCCAGCAGCCCTCCATCGGGGGAGCAGTACTTC
TRBJ2-2 | TRBV19 | - | - | CASSIIHTGELFF | TGTGCCAGTAGTATTATCCACACCGGGGAGCTGTTTTTT
TRBJ2-5 | TRBV4-3 | - | TRBD2 | CASSQDRTSGRGWETQYF | TGCGCCAGCAGCCAAGATAGGACTAGCGGGAGAGGATGGGAGACCCAGTACTTC
TRBJ2-5 | TRBV9 | - | - | CASSEGWGVETQYF | TGTGCCAGCAGCGAGGGTTGGGGGGTAGAGACCCAGTACTTC
TRBJ2-1 | TRBV19 | - | - | CASSARAVPYNEQFF | TGTGCCAGTAGTGCCCGGGCCGTGCCTTACAATGAGCAGTTCTTC
TRBJ2-3 | TRBV5-1 | - | TRBD2 | CASSLEGLAVRTDTQYF | TGCGCCAGCAGCTTGGAAGGACTAGCCGTTCGCACAGATACGCAGTATTTT
TRBJ1-1 | TRBV6-5 | - | - | CASSYSIPNTEAFF | TGTGCCAGCAGTTACTCGATCCCGAACACTGAAGCTTTCTTT
TRBJ2-7 | TRBV6-6 | - | TRBD2 | CASSSDLAGHEQYF | TGTGCCAGCAGTAGCGATCTAGCGGGCCACGAGCAGTACTTC
TRBJ2-7 | TRBV5-1 | - | - | CASSLPGQNEQYF | TGCGCCAGCAGCCTACCGGGTCAAAATGAGCAGTACTTC
TRBJ2-7 | TRBV27 | - | TRBD2 | CASSYRGGTYYEQYF | TGTGCCAGCAGTTACCGCGGGGGGACCTACTACGAGCAGTACTTC
TRBJ1-4 | TRBV5-6 | once | - | CASSLDEELFF | TGTGCCAGCAGCTTGGATGAGGAACTGTTTTTT
TRBJ2-7 | TRBV4-2 | - | - | CASSQARGTYEQYF | TGTGCCAGCAGCCAAGCCCGGGGGACCTACGAGCAGTACTTC
TRBJ2-7 | TRBV7-6 | few | TRBD1 | CASSLGQGAYEQYF | TGTGCCAGCAGCTTAGGGCAGGGGGCCTACGAGCAGTACTTC
TRBJ2-1 | TRBV7-3 | - | - | CASSLTGGSYNEQFF | TGTGCCAGCAGCTTAACAGGGGGCTCCTACAATGAGCAGTTCTTC
TRBJ2-1 | TRBV6-6 | - | TRBD2 | CASSLGLAGVTEQFF | TGTGCCAGCAGTTTGGGACTAGCGGGAGTTACTGAGCAGTTCTTC
TRBJ2-5 | TRBV15 | - | - | CATSRDGYQETQYF | TGTGCCACCAGCAGAGACGGATACCAAGAGACCCAGTACTTC
TRBJ2-7 | TRBV10-3 | - | TRBD1 | CAISDPEGTGPFSYEQYF | TGTGCCATCAGTGACCCCGAGGGGACAGGGCCTTTCTCCTACGAGCAGTACTTC
TRBJ2-3 | TRBV10-3 | - | TRBD2 | CAISGAGATDTQYF | TGTGCCATCAGTGGGGCGGGAGCGACAGATACGCAGTATTTT
TRBJ2-7 | TRBV5-6 | - | TRBD1 | CASSSGTGNSYEQYF | TGTGCCAGCAGCTCCGGGACAGGGAACTCCTACGAGCAGTACTTC
TRBJ2-7 | TRBV5-5 | - | - | CASSLLGASYEQYF | TGTGCCAGCAGCTTACTGGGAGCCTCCTACGAGCAGTACTTC
TRBJ2-3 | TRBV19 | - | TRBD1 | CASSTLGTGANTDTQYF | TGTGCCAGTAGTACCCTCGGGACAGGGGCGAACACAGATACGCAGTATTTT
TRBJ1-1 | TRBV19 | - | TRBD1 | CASSPEGQGTPENTEAFF | TGTGCCAGTAGCCCAGAGGGACAGGGGACCCCAGAAAACACTGAAGCTTTCTTT
TRBJ2-5 | TRBV5-4 | few | - | CASSLDGEETQYF | TGTGCCAGCAGCTTGGACGGGGAAGAGACCCAGTACTTC
TRBJ2-7 | TRBV9 | - | TRBD1 | CASRKSGTGQHEQYF | TGTGCCAGCAGAAAATCCGGGACAGGCCAGCACGAGCAGTACTTC
TRBJ2-7 | TRBV7-9 | once | - | CASCPGPYEQYF | TGTGCCAGCTGCCCTGGGCCCTACGAGCAGTACTTC
TRBJ1-2 | TRBV28 | - | TRBD1 | CASSLGQDLPSLNGGDGYTF | TGTGCCAGCAGTCTGGGACAGGATCTCCCCTCTCTCAACGGGGGTGACGGCTACACCTTC
TRBJ1-1 | TRBV28 | once | - | CASSLGGATEAFF | TGTGCCAGCAGTTTGGGGGGGGCCACTGAAGCTTTCTTT
TRBJ2-2 | TRBV2 | - | - | CASSGGSSTGELFF | TGTGCCAGCAGTGGGGGTAGCAGCACCGGGGAGCTGTTTTTT
TRBJ1-2 | TRBV27 | - | - | CASKANYGYTF | TGTGCCAGCAAGGCCAACTATGGCTACACCTTC
TRBJ2-1 | TRBV30 | - | - | CAWSVRGWGNEQFF | TGTGCCTGGAGTGTACGAGGGTGGGGCAATGAGCAGTTCTTC
TRBJ1-2 | TRBV4-1 | - | TRBD1 | CASSQVGQGSAYGYTF | TGCGCCAGCAGCCAAGTCGGACAGGGGTCCGCCTACGGCTACACCTTC
TRBJ1-1 | TRBV4-1 | few | - | CASSRSGTEAFF | TGCGCCAGCAGCCGCTCGGGCACTGAAGCTTTCTTT
TRBJ2-2 | TRBV27 | - | TRBD1 | CASKGQGFNTGELFF | TGTGCCAGCAAAGGACAGGGCTTCAACACCGGGGAGCTGTTTTTT
TRBJ2-7 | TRBV6-6 | - | TRBD1 | CASAWGTGLYYEQYF | TGTGCCAGCGCCTGGGGGACAGGGCTTTACTACGAGCAGTACTTC
TRBJ1-2 | TRBV14 | - | - | CASSPRLEGYTF | TGTGCCAGCAGCCCCCGACTTGAAGGCTACACCTTC
TRBJ1-1 | TRBV27 | - | - | CASSLTVNTEAFF | TGTGCCAGCAGCTTGACAGTGAACACTGAAGCTTTCTTT
TRBJ2-5 | TRBV13 | once | TRBD2 | CASSLLDGLEETQYF | TGTGCCAGCAGCCTCCTGGACGGACTAGAAGAGACCCAGTACTTC
TRBJ1-5 | TRBV4-3 | - | - | CASSQDPGVVGQPQHF | TGCGCCAGCAGCCAAGATCCGGGGGTCGTAGGTCAGCCCCAGCATTTT